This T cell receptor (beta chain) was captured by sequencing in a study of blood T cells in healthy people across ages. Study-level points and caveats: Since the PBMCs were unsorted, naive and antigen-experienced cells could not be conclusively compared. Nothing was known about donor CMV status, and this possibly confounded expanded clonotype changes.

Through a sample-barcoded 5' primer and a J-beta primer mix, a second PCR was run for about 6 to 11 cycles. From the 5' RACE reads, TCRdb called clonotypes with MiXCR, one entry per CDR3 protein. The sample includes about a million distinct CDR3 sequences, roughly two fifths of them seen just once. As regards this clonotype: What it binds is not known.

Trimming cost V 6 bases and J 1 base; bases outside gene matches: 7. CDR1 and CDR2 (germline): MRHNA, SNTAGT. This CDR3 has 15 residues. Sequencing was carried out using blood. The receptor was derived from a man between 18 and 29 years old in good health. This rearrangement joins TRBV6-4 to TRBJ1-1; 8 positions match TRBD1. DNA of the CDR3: TGTGCCAGCAGAATACAGGGGGAGGAGAACACTGAAGCTTTCTTT. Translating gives CASRIQGEENTEAFF.